The T cell receptor beta chain described here comes from a study of radiotherapy plus CTLA-4 blockade in lung cancer. The overall study: About 17% of enrolled patients responded objectively, and roughly 31% had disease control.

Focal radiation with ipilimumab CTLA-4 blockade was given to patients with chemo-refractory metastatic non-small-cell lung cancer. Study-level findings and limits: Dynamics of early blood T cell clones, together with interferon-beta, were reportedly the best predictors of response. TCR clones of tumor origin grew in blood after radiotherapy plus ipilimumab.

The V and J ends lost 1 base and 7 bases, in that order; junction bases with no gene match: 3. This CDR3 region has 13 residues. The germline CDR1 and CDR2 sequences are SGHTA and FQGNSA. Comments on this clone: What it recognizes is unknown.

The repertoire was sequenced with immunoSEQ multiplex PCR; TCRdb's copy has only in-frame clones and lacks some. The sample carries some 90,000 clones, 75% to 90% recorded once. The receptor comes from a human donor with non-small cell lung cancer who had a partial response to radiotherapy plus ipilimumab. The sample consisted of peripheral blood, taken from a patient treated with radiotherapy plus ipilimumab. This rearrangement joins TRBV7-2 to TRBJ2-5; 7 positions agree with TRBD2. The CDR3 DNA reads TGTGCCAGCAGCTTAGGGACTAGTGCGACCCAGTACTTC. Translated, it gives CASSLGTSATQYF. Combining the CDR3 with reference TRBV7-2 and TRBJ2-5 gives the whole variable domain GAGVSQSPSNKVTEKGKDVELRCDPISGHTALYWYRQSLGQGLEFLIYFQGNSAPDKSGLPSDRFSAERTGGSVSTLTIQRTQQEDSAVYLCASSLGTSATQYFGPGTRLLVL.